This T cell receptor beta chain appears in the sequencing data of a study of Graves' ophthalmopathy and Graves' hyperthyroidism. Orbital computed tomography, thyroid ultrasound, TRAb, serum thyroxine and clinical symptoms formed the basis of diagnosis. Investigators amplified TCR beta CDR3 regions from RNA transcripts. RT-PCR with HTBI primers came first, then second-round multiplex PCR. MiXCR, applied by TCRdb to the multiplex PCR reads, yields one record per CDR3 protein. This table has about 220,000 distinct CDR3 sequences, roughly a fifth appearing once. At least ten counts were recorded for this clonotype. Deletions cut 5 bases from V and 2 bases from J, with 13 bases between. Per the germline V gene, CDR1 is SGHVS and CDR2 is FNYEAQ. The CDR3 covers 14 residues.

The rearrangement uses TRBV7-6 and TRBJ2-7, with D perhaps TRBD1 (6 bases). The sequence derives from a woman aged 50 to 60 with Graves' ophthalmopathy. Source material: peripheral blood. The CDR3 nucleotides read TGTGCCAGCAGCCCGGAGGACAGCACCTACGAGCAGTACTTC. Protein sequence: CASSPEDSTYEQYF.